The clone carrying this TCR beta chain was recorded many times. Antigen: not known. 5'RACE generated cDNA with 10-nucleotide random UMIs. A single record per CDR3 protein comes from TCRdb applying MiXCR to the 5' RACE reads. The table records 50,000 or so distinct CDR3 sequences, more than 3% of them present only once. This record belongs to a study of neurological immune-mediated disorders. The study, taken as a whole, reports: Subjects shared no identical expanded-clone CDR3 amino acid sequences, suggesting private TCR-beta repertoires in all groups.

This CDR3 spans 12 amino acids. The germline CDR1 and CDR2 sequences are SGDLS and YYNGEE. Between the trimmed V and J ends, which lost 5 bases and 0 bases, there was a span of 3 bases. Unsorted libraries came from 2 million PBMCs stored at -80 °C. The TCR sequence derives from a man aged 25-40 years with multiple sclerosis. The rearrangement links TRBV9 to TRBJ2-1; D unclear. The sequenced sample consisted of PBMCs. CDR3 protein: CASRSSYNEQFF. In DNA, the CDR3 is TGTGCCAGCAGGAGCTCCTACAATGAGCAGTTCTTC.